This entry lists 3 T cell receptor beta chains sequenced from one sample in a study of blood T cells in healthy people across ages. A sample-barcoded 5' primer and a J-beta primer mix were used in a second PCR of about 7 to 12 cycles. TCRdb reprocessed the 5' RACE reads via MiXCR and lists one record per CDR3 protein. The sample gives approximately 790,000 distinct CDR3 sequences, 62% of which show up once; 28% is in the top ten. Sequences were obtained from blood. These receptors were taken from a man aged 25-40 years in good health.

This clonotype was picked up many times. The chain joins TRBV7-2 to TRBJ1-2; 7 bases agree with TRBD1. J gave up 3 bases and V 5 bases, and 9 bases lay outside the gene matches. Germline assignment: CDR1 SGHTA and CDR2 FQGNSA. CDR3 size: 15 residues. The CDR3: CASSAGQVGYYGYTF. CDR3 bases: TGTGCCAGCAGCGCCGGACAGGTTGGCTACTATGGCTACACCTTC.

The rearrangement links TRBV20-1 to TRBJ2-1, with 8 bases identical to TRBD2. The V gene's germline CDR1 is DFQATT and CDR2 SNEGSKA (reference sequence). This CDR3 is built from 13 residues. The CDR3 bases are TGCAGCGTTACTAGCGGCTCCTACAATGAGCAGTTCTTC. Protein sequence: CSVTSGSYNEQFF.

This sequence joins TRBV27 and TRBJ1-2, with a possible D match to TRBD1 (5 bases). CDR1 and CDR2 (germline): MNHEY, SMNVEV (reference sequence). The CDR3 sequence is 16 residues long. The V and J ends lost 5 bases and 6 bases respectively, with 22 bases between them. The CDR3 sequence: CASSVSHHGAANGYTF. CDR3 sequence (DNA): TGTGCCAGCAGTGTTAGCCACCACGGGGCCGCGAATGGCTACACCTTC.